The clone carrying this T cell receptor (beta chain) was observed a single time. Its target is unknown. Trimming pared 3 bases from V and 5 bases from J, leaving 10 bases between. The CDR3 consists of 14 residues. The germline CDR1 and CDR2 sequences are MDHEN and SYDVKM. At deep level, the assay was performed. Genomic DNA (from each subset) was split evenly across several immunoSEQ plates. Measured with immunoSEQ multiplex PCR; TCRdb has only the in-frame clones, and not every one. Of 950,000 to 1,200,000 clones in the sample, 70% to 80% were seen once. The sample originates from a study of shared clonotypes between healthy human individuals. Whole-study findings and limits: How much donors shared clonotypes was expected to be affected by sequencing depth.

Sequences were obtained from memory CD4+ T cells from PBMCs. The subset is: CD45RA-negative fraction. The genes are TRBV28 and TRBJ1-4; D is possibly TRBD1 (5 bases). The source of this sequence is a young man in good health. Some clones in this sample may be carry-over from other donors' samples. Written as DNA, the CDR3 is TGTGCCAGCAGTTTCGAGACAGTGAATGAAAAACTGTTTTTT. This codes for CASSFETVNEKLFF.